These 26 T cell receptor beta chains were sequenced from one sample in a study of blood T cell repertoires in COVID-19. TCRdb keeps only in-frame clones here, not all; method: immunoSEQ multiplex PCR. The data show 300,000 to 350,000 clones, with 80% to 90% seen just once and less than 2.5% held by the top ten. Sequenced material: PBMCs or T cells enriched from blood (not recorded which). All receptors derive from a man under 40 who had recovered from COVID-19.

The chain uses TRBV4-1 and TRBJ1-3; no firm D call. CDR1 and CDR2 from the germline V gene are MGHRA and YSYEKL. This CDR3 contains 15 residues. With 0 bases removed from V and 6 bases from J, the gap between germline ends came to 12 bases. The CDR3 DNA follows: TGCGCCAGCAGCCAAGACCCAGGAATAAAAAACACCATATATTTT. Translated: CASSQDPGIKNTIYF.

The CDR3 nucleotides read TGTGCCAGCAGTACTAGTTTGGCTGGCGCAGATACGCAGTATTTT. Its translation: CASSTSLAGADTQYF. The rearrangement uses TRBV6-4 and TRBJ2-3; D is perhaps TRBD2 (5 bases). The germline V gene encodes CDR1 MRHNA and CDR2 SNTAGT. This CDR3 spans 15 amino acids. The V gene lost 5 bases and the J gene lost 4 bases, with 16 bases spanning the gap.

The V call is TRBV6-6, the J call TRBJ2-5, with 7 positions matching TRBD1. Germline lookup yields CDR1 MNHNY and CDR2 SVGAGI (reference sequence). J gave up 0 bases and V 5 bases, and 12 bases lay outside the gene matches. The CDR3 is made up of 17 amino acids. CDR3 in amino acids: CASSLSPGTAYQETQYF. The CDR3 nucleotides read TGTGCCAGCAGTCTCTCACCCGGGACAGCGTACCAAGAGACCCAGTACTTC.

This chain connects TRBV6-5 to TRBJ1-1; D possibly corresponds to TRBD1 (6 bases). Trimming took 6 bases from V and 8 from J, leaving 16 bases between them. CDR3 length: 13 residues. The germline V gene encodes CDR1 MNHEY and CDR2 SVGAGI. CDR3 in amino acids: CASRGAVSAEAFF. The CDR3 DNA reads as TGTGCCAGCAGGGGGGCTGTATCGGCAGAAGCTTTCTTT.

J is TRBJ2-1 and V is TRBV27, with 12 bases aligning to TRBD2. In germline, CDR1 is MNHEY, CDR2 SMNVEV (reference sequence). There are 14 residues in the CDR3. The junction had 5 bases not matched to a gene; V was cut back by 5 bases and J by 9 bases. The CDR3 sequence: CASSLAGGRGEQFF. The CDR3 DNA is TGTGCCAGCAGTCTAGCGGGGGGGCGGGGTGAGCAGTTCTTC.

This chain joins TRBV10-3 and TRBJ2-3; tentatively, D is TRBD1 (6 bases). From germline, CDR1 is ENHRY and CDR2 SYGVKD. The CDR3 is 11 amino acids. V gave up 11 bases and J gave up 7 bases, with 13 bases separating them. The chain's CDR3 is CAGPQGHTQYF. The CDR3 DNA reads TGTGCCGGACCCCAGGGGCATACGCAGTATTTT.

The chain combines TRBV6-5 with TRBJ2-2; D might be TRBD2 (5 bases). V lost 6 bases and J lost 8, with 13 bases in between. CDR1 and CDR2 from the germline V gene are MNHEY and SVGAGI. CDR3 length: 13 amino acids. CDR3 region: CASSPRGLGELFF. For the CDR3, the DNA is TGTGCCAGCAGCCCCCGGGGTCTTGGGGAGCTGTTTTTT.

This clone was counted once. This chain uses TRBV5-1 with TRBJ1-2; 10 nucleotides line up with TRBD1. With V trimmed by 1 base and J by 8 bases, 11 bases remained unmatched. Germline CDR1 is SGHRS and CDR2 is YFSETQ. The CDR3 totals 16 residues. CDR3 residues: CASSLSGTGAFRGYTF. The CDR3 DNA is TGCGCCAGCAGCTTGTCCGGGACAGGGGCCTTTCGGGGCTACACCTTC.

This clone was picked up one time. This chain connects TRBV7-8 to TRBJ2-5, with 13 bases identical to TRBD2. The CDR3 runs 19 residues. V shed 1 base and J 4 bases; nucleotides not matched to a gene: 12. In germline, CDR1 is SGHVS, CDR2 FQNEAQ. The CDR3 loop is CASSLGTSGGLRGAETQYF. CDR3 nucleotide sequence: TGTGCCAGCAGCTTAGGGACTAGCGGGGGACTGCGGGGGGCAGAGACCCAGTACTTC.

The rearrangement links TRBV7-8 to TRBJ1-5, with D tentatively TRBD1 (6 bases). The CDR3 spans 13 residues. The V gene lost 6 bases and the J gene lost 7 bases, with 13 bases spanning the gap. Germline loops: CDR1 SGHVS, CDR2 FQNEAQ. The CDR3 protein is CASRSTGNQPQHF. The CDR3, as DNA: TGTGCCAGCAGGTCTACAGGGAACCAGCCCCAGCATTTT.

CDR3 DNA sequence: TGTGCCAGCAGTGAAGCGGCAAGGGGCCTGAACACTGAAGCTTTCTTT. Translation gives CASSEAARGLNTEAFF. This rearrangement joins TRBV6-1 to TRBJ1-1; the D gene is possibly TRBD1 (5 bases). The germline V gene encodes CDR1 MNHNS and CDR2 SASEGT. This CDR3 comprises 16 residues. V was pared by 0 bases and J by 0 bases, with 11 bases between.

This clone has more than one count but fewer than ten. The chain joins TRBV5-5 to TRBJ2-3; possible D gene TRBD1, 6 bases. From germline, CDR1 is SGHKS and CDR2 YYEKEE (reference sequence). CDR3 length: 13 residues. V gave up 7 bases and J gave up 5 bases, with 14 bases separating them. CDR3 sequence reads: CASRQTGIDTQYF. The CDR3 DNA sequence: TGTGCCAGCCGACAAACAGGGATAGATACGCAGTATTTT.

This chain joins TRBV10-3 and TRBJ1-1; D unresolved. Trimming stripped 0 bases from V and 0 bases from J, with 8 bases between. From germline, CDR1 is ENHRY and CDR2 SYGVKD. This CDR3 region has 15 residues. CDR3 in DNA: TGTGCCATCAGTGAGTCTAGCGCCATGAACACTGAAGCTTTCTTT. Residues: CAISESSAMNTEAFF.

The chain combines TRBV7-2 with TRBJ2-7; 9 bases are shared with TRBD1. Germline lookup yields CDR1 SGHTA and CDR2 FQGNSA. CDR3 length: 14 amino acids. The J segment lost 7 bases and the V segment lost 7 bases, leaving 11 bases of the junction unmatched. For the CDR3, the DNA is TGTGCCAGCAACATACAGGGGGCATCGGGGGAGCAGTACTTC. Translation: CASNIQGASGEQYF.

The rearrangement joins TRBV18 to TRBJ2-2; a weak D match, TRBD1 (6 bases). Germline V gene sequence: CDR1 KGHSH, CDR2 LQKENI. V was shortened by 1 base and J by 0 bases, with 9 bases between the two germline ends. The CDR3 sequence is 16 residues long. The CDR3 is CASSPRRQANTGELFF. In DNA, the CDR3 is TGTGCCAGCTCACCACGACGACAGGCGAACACCGGGGAGCTGTTTTTT.

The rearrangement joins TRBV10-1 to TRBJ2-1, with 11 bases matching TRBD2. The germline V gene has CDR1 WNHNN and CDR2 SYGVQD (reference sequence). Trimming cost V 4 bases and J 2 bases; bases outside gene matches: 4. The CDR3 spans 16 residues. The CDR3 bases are TGCGCCAGCAGTGCTCTGACTAGCGGGGCCTACAATGAGCAGTTCTTC. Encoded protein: CASSALTSGAYNEQFF.

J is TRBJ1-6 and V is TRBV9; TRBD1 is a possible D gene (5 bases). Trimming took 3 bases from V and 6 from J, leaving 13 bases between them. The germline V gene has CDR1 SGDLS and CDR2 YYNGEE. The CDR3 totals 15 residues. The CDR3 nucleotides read TGTGCCAGCAGCGGGGGGGGTATGGTTAATTCACCCCTCCACTTT. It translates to CASSGGGMVNSPLHF.

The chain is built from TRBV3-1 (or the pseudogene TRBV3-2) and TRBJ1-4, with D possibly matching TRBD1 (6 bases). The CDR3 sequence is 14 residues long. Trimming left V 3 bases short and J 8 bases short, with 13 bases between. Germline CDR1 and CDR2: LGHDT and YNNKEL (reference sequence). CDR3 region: CASSHGPQGEKLFF. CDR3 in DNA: TGTGCCAGCAGCCATGGCCCGCAGGGGGAAAAACTGTTTTTT.

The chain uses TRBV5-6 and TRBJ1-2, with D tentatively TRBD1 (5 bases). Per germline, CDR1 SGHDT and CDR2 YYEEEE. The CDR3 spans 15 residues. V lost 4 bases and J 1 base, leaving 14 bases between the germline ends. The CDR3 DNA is TGTGCCAGCAGCCGGGTGGACAACAGTAACTATGGCTACACCTTC. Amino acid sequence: CASSRVDNSNYGYTF.

CDR3: CAISEPSTGGRNEQYF. CDR3 DNA sequence: TGTGCCATCAGTGAGCCGTCAACCGGGGGGAGGAACGAGCAGTACTTC. This rearrangement joins TRBV10-3 to TRBJ2-7; 7 bases agree with TRBD2. Per the germline V gene, CDR1 is ENHRY and CDR2 is SYGVKD. With 2 bases clipped from V and 5 bases from J, the junction kept 12 bases outside the gene matches. The CDR3 covers 16 residues.

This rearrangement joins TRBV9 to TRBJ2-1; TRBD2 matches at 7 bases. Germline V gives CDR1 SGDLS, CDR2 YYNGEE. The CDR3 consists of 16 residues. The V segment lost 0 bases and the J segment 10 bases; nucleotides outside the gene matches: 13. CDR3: CASSVVPAGSSEEQFF. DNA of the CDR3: TGTGCCAGCAGCGTAGTGCCAGCGGGGTCGTCAGAGGAGCAGTTCTTC. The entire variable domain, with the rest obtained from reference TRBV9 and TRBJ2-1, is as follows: DSGVTQTPKHLITATGQRVTLRCSPRSGDLSVYWYQQSLDQGLQFLIQYYNGEERAKGNILERFSAQQFPDLHSELNLSSLELGDSALYFCASSVVPAGSSEEQFFGPGTRLTVL.

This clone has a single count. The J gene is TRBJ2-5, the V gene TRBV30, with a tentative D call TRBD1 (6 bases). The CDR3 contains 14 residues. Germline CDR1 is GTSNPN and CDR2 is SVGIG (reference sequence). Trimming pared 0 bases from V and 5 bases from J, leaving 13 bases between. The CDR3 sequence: CAWSVGGGQETQYF. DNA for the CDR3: TGTGCCTGGAGTGTAGGTGGGGGCCAGGAGACCCAGTACTTC.

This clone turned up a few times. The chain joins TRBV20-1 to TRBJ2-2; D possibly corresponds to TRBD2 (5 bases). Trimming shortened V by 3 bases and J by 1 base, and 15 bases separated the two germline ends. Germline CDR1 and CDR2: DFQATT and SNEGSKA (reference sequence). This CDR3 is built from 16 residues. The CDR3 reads CSASGLRGQNTGELFF. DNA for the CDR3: TGCAGTGCTAGTGGTTTAAGAGGGCAGAACACCGGGGAGCTGTTTTTT.

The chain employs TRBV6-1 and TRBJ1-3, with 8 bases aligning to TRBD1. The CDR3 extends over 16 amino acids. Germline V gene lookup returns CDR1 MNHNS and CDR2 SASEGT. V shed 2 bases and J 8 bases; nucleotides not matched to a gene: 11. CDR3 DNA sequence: TGTGCCAGCAGTGAAAATTCTCGGGACAGGAGGGACACCATATATTTT. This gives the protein CASSENSRDRRDTIYF.

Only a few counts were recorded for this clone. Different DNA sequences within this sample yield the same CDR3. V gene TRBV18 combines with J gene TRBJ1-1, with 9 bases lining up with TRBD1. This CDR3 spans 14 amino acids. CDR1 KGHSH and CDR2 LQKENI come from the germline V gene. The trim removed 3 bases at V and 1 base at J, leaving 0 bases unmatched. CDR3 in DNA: TGTGCCAGCTCACCGGGACAGGGGAACACTGAAGCTTTCTTT. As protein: CASSPGQGNTEAFF.

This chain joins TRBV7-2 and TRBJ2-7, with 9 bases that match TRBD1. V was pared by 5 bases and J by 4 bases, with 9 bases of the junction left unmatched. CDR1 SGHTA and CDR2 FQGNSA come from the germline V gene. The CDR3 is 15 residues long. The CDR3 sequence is CASSTDRGSWYEQYF. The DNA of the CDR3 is TGTGCCAGCAGCACAGACAGGGGGAGTTGGTACGAGCAGTACTTC.